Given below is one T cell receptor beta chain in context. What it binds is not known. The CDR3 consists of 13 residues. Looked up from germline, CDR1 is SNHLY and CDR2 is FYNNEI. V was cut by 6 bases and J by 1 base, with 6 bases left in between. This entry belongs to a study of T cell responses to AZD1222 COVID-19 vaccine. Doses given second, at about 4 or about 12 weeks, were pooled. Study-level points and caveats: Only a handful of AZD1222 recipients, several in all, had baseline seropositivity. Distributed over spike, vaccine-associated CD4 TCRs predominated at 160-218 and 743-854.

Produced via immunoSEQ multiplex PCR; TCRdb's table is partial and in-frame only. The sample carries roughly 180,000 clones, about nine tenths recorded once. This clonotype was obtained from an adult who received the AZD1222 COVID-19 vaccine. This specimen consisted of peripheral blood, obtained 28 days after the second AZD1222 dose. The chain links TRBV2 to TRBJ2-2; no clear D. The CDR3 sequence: CASSHRNTGELFF. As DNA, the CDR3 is TGTGCCAGCAGCCACCGGAACACCGGGGAGCTGTTTTTT.